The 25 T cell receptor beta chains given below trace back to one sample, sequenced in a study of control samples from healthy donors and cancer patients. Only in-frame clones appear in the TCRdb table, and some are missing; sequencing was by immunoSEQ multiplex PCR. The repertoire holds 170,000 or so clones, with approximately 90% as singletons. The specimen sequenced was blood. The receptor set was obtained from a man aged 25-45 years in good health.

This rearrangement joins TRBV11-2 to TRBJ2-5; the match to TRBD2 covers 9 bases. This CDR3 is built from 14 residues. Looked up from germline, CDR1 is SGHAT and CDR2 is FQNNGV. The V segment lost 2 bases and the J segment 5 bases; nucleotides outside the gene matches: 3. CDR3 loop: CASSLNSGGETQYF. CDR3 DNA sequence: TGTGCCAGCAGCTTAAATAGCGGGGGTGAGACCCAGTACTTC.

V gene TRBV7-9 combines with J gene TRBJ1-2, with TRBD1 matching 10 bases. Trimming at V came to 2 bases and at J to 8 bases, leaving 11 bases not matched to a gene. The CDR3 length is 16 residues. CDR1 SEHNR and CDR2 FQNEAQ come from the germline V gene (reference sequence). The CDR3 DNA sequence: TGTGCCAGCAGCTTATACTCGGGACAGGGGAATTCGGGCTACACCTTC. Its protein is CASSLYSGQGNSGYTF.

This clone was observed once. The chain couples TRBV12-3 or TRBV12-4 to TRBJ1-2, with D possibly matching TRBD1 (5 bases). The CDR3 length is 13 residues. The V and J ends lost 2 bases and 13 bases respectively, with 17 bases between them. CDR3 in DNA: TGTGCCAGCAGTTTACGGTCGGGTCCCGGGGGCACCTTC. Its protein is CASSLRSGPGGTF.

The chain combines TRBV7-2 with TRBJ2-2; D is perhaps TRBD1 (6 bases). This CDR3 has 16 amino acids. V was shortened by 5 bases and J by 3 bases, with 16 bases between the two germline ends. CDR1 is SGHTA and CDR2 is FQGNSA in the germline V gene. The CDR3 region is CASSLSTGWDTGELFF. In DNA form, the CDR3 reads TGTGCCAGCAGCCTCTCGACAGGCTGGGACACCGGGGAGCTGTTTTTT.

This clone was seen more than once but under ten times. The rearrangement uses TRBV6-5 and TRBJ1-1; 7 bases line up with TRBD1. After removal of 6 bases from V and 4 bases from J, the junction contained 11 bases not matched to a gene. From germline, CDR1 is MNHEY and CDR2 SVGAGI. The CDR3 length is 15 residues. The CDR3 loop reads CASSAQGGQLTEAFF. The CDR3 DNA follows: TGTGCCAGCAGCGCTCAGGGGGGACAGCTCACTGAAGCTTTCTTT.

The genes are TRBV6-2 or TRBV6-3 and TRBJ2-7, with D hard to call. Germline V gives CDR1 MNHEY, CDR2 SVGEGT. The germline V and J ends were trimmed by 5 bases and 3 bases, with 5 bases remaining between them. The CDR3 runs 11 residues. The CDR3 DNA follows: TGTGCCAGCAGTCGAGGCTACGAGCAGTACTTC. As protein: CASSRGYEQYF.

DNA of the CDR3: TGTGCCAGCAGTCAGGGACAGATTAGCAATCAGCCCCAGCATTTT. It translates to CASSQGQISNQPQHF. The chain joins TRBV28 to TRBJ1-5, with 7 positions matching TRBD1. Trimming took 5 bases from V and 0 from J; bases not matched to a gene: 4. The CDR3 contains 15 residues. Germline values: CDR1 MDHEN, CDR2 SYDVKM.

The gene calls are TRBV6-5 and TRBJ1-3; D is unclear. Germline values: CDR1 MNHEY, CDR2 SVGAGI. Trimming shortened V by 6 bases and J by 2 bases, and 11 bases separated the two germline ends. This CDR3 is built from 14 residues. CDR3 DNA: TGTGCCAGCAGCCGCTCTGGTGCTGGAAACACCATATATTTT. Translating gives CASSRSGAGNTIYF.

The CDR3 DNA reads TGCGCCAGCAGGGGACAGGGCTTCCAAGGCTACACCTTC. It translates to CASRGQGFQGYTF. J is TRBJ1-2 and V is TRBV5-1; 9 bases match TRBD1. With 5 bases clipped from V and 8 bases from J, the junction kept 7 bases outside the gene matches. The CDR3 is 13 amino acids. CDR1 SGHRS and CDR2 YFSETQ come from the germline V gene.

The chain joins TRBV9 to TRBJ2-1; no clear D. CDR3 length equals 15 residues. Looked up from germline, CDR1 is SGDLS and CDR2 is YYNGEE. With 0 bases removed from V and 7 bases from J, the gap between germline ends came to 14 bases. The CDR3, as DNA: TGTGCCAGCAGCGTAGAAGGAAACAACTTAAATGAGCAGTTCTTC. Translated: CASSVEGNNLNEQFF.

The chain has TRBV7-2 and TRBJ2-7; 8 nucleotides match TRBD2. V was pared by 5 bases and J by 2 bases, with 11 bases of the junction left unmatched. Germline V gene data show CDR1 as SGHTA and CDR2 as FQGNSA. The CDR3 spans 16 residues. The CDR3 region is CASSPPGRGNAYEQYF. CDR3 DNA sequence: TGTGCCAGCAGCCCCCCCGGGAGGGGTAACGCCTACGAGCAGTACTTC.

CDR3 sequence reads: CASSLAGTDYGYTF. In DNA, the CDR3 is TGTGCCAGCAGCTTAGCTGGGACCGACTATGGCTACACCTTC. The chain joins TRBV7-2 to TRBJ1-2; the D gene is possibly TRBD1 (5 bases). The CDR3 totals 14 residues. The ends were cut back, 0 bases at V and 3 bases at J, with 8 bases in the middle. Germline V gene lookup returns CDR1 SGHTA and CDR2 FQGNSA.

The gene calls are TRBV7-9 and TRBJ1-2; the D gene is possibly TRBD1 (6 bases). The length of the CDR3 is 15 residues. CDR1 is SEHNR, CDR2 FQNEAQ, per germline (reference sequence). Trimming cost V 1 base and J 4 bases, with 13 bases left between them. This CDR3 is CASSLGTARLYGYTF. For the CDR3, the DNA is TGTGCCAGCAGCTTAGGGACAGCTAGACTCTATGGCTACACCTTC.

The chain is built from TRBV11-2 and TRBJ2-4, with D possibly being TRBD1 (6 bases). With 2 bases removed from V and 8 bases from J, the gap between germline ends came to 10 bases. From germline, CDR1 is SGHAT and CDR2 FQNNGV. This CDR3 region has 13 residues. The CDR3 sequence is CASSLYRADIQYF. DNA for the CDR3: TGTGCCAGCAGCTTATACAGGGCGGACATTCAGTACTTC.

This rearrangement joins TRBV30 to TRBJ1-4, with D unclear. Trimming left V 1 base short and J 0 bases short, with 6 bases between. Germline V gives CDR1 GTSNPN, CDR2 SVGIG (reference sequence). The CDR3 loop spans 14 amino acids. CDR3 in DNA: TGTGCCTGGAGTGCTGACACAACTAATGAAAAACTGTTTTTT. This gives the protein CAWSADTTNEKLFF.

Here the CDR3 DNA reads TGTGCCAGTAGTATGTGGCGGGGGGGATACACCGGGGAGCTGTTTTTT. This translates into CASSMWRGGYTGELFF. V is TRBV19 and J is TRBJ2-2; 9 bases fit TRBD2. The CDR3 loop spans 16 amino acids. V lost 3 bases to trimming and J lost 3 bases; unmatched junction nucleotides: 5. The V gene's germline CDR1 is LNHDA and CDR2 SQIVND (reference sequence).

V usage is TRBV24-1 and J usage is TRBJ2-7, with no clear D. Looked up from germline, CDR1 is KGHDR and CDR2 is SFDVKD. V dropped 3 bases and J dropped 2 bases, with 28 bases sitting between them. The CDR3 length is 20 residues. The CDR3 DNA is TGTGCCACCAGTGATAAAACTTTGACCTCCACAGTCCTTCACCCCTACGAGCAGTACTTC. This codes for CATSDKTLTSTVLHPYEQYF.

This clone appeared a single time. This chain's CDR3 is CASSSGGSGGTYEQYF. In nucleotides, the CDR3 is TGTGCCAGCAGCTCGGGGGGCAGCGGGGGGACCTACGAGCAGTACTTC. The chain carries TRBV7-2 and TRBJ2-7; 9 bases agree with TRBD2. Germline CDR1 reads SGHTA; CDR2 reads FQGNSA. There are 16 residues in the CDR3. V was pared by 4 bases and J by 2 bases, with 9 bases of the junction left unmatched.

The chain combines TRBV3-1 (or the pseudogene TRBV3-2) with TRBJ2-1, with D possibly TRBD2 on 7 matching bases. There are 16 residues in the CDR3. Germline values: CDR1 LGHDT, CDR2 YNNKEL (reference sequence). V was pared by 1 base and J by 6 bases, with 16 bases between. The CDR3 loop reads CASSQGMRGGGNEQFF. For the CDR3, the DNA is TGTGCCAGCAGCCAAGGAATGAGGGGAGGGGGCAATGAGCAGTTCTTC.

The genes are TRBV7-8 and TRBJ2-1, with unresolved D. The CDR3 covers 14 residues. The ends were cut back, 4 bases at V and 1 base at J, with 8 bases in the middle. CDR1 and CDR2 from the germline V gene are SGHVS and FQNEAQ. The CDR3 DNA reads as TGTGCCAGCAGCTCCCTGCTTTCCTACAATGAGCAGTTCTTC. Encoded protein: CASSSLLSYNEQFF.

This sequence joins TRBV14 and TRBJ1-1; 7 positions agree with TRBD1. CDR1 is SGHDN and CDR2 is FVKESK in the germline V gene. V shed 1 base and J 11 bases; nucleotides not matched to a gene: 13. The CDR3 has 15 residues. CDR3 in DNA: TGTGCCAGCAGCCAAGTTCCGAGGGGGCGCAAAGCGGCTTTCTTT. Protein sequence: CASSQVPRGRKAAFF.

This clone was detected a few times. The DNA of the CDR3 is TGCGCCAGCAGCCAAATAGCGGGAGATACCTACAATGAGCAGTTCTTC. Encoded protein: CASSQIAGDTYNEQFF. V gene TRBV4-1 combines with J gene TRBJ2-1; TRBD2 aligns across 9 bases. CDR3 length equals 16 residues. The V and J ends lost 2 bases and 2 bases, in that order; junction bases with no gene match: 4. CDR1 and CDR2 (germline): MGHRA, YSYEKL.

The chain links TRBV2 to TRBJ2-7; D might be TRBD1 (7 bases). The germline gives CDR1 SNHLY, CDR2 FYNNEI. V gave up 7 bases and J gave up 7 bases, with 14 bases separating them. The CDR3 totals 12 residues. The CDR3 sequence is CASMVTGREQYF. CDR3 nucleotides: TGTGCCAGCATGGTGACAGGGAGGGAGCAGTACTTC. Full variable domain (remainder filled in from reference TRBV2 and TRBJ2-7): EPEVTQTPSHQVTQMGQEVILRCVPISNHLYFYWYRQILGQKVEFLVSFYNNEISEKSEIFDDQFSVERPDGSNFTLKIRSTKLEDSAMYFCASMVTGREQYFGPGTRLTVT.

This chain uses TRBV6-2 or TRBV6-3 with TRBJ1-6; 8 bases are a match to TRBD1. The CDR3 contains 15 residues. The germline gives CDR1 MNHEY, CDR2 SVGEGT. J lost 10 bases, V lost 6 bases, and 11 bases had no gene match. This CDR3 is CASSRPDRANSPLHF. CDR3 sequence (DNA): TGTGCCAGCAGCCGACCGGACAGGGCCAACTCACCCCTCCACTTT.

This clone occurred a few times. The CDR3 sequence is CAGTAGGGIGEKLFF. CDR3 sequence (DNA): TGTGCCGGCACAGCGGGCGGAGGAATTGGTGAAAAACTGTTTTTT. The chain is built from TRBV30 and TRBJ1-4; D gene uncertain. V gave up 8 bases and J gave up 7 bases, with 23 bases separating them. The CDR3 has 15 amino acids. The germline CDR1 and CDR2 sequences are GTSNPN and SVGIG (reference sequence).